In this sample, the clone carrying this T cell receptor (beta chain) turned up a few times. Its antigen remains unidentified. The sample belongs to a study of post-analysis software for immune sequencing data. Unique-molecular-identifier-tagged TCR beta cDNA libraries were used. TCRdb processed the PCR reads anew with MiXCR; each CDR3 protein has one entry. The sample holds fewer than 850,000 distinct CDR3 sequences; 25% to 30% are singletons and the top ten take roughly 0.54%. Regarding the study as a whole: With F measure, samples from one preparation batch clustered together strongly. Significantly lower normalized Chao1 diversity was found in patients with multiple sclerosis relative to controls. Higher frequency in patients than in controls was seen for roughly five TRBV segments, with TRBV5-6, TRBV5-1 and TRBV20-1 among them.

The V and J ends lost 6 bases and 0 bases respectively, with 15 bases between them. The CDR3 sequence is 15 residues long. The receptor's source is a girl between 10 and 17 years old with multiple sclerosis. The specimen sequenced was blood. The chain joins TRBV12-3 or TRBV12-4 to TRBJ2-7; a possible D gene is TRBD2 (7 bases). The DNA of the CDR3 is TGTGCCAGCAGGCGAGGAGGGGGGGGCTCCTACGAGCAGTACTTC. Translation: CASRRGGGGSYEQYF.